A selection of T cell receptor beta chains follows, all from one sample in a study of shared clonotypes between healthy human individuals. Sequenced by immunoSEQ multiplex PCR; TCRdb stores in-frame clones only, minus some. Of about 2,100,000 clones detected, 85% to 95% appear once; the ten largest clones hold approximately 1.7%. The specimen was naive CD8+ T cells from PBMCs. All receptors derive from a man aged 18 to 35 in good health. Some clones in this sample may be carry-over from other donors' samples. Both conserved end residues are part of each CDR3. D genes are given only for firm matches. Expanded clones get a size class; other rows say once, few or many, or leave the size out.

v_gene: TRBV7-8
abundance: -
j_gene: TRBJ2-7
d_gene: -
CDR3nt: TGTGCCAGCAGCCACGCTAGCCGCCCGGAGGGTGAGCAGTACTTC
CDR3aa: CASSHASRPEGEQYF

v_gene: TRBV7-9
abundance: once
j_gene: TRBJ1-2
d_gene: -
CDR3nt: TGTGCCAGCAGCTCAGGGCGCCTAGCCAACTATGGCTACACCTTC
CDR3aa: CASSSGRLANYGYTF

v_gene: TRBV15
abundance: -
j_gene: TRBJ2-2
d_gene: -
CDR3nt: TGTGCCACCAGCATGCGGCGCGCCGGGGAGCTGTTTTTT
CDR3aa: CATSMRRAGELFF

v_gene: TRBV9
abundance: -
j_gene: TRBJ1-1
d_gene: -
CDR3nt: TGTGCCAGCGGCGTAGTACGTGTAGGAAACACTGAAGCTTTCTTT
CDR3aa: CASGVVRVGNTEAFF

v_gene: TRBV6-5
abundance: -
j_gene: TRBJ2-3
d_gene: -
CDR3nt: TGTGCCAGCAGTTCTCCGGAGAAGGGAGATACGCAGTATTTT
CDR3aa: CASSSPEKGDTQYF

v_gene: TRBV7-9
abundance: once
j_gene: TRBJ2-1
d_gene: TRBD1
CDR3nt: TGTGCCAACCAAAGGGACAGCCCGTACAATGAGCAGTTCTTC
CDR3aa: CANQRDSPYNEQFF

v_gene: TRBV7-9
abundance: -
j_gene: TRBJ2-1
d_gene: -
CDR3nt: TGTGCCAGCAGCTTAGAGGGCTCACTTGTAAATGAGCAGTTCTTC
CDR3aa: CASSLEGSLVNEQFF

v_gene: TRBV7-6
abundance: -
j_gene: TRBJ2-7
d_gene: TRBD1
CDR3nt: TGTGCCAGCAGCTTAGAACAGGGGACCTCCTACGAGCAGTACTTC
CDR3aa: CASSLEQGTSYEQYF

v_gene: TRBV10-2
abundance: -
j_gene: TRBJ2-1
d_gene: TRBD1
CDR3nt: TGCGCCAGCACCTCCCCGGGACAGGGGGTATCAAGAGGGACTACCTACAATGAGCAGTTCTTC
CDR3aa: CASTSPGQGVSRGTTYNEQFF

v_gene: TRBV27
abundance: -
j_gene: TRBJ2-7
d_gene: -
CDR3nt: TGTGCCAGCAAGGTCCTGGGACAACTCTACGAGCAGTACTTC
CDR3aa: CASKVLGQLYEQYF

v_gene: TRBV4-3
abundance: -
j_gene: TRBJ2-7
d_gene: TRBD1
CDR3nt: TGCGCCAGCAGCCCCCAGCGGACAGGTGACTACGAGCAGTACTTC
CDR3aa: CASSPQRTGDYEQYF

v_gene: TRBV5-5
abundance: -
j_gene: TRBJ2-7
d_gene: -
CDR3nt: TGTGCCAGCAGCCCCGACAGGCTCCTCTACGAGCAGTACTTC
CDR3aa: CASSPDRLLYEQYF

v_gene: TRBV2
abundance: -
j_gene: TRBJ2-1
d_gene: TRBD2
CDR3nt: TGTGCCAGACGGACTAGAATCGGAAATGAGCAGTTCTTC
CDR3aa: CARRTRIGNEQFF

v_gene: TRBV27
abundance: once
j_gene: TRBJ1-1
d_gene: TRBD1
CDR3nt: TGTGCCAGCGGAAGACAGGGGGACATGAACACTGAAGCTTTCTTT
CDR3aa: CASGRQGDMNTEAFF

v_gene: TRBV10-2
abundance: -
j_gene: TRBJ2-7
d_gene: -
CDR3nt: TGCGCCAGCAGTGAGTCGATCACCTACTACGAGCAGTACTTC
CDR3aa: CASSESITYYEQYF

v_gene: TRBV27
abundance: -
j_gene: TRBJ2-7
d_gene: -
CDR3nt: TGTGCCAGCAGGGACCTAATGGCTCTCTCCTACGAGCAGTACTTC
CDR3aa: CASRDLMALSYEQYF

v_gene: TRBV4-1
abundance: -
j_gene: TRBJ2-2
d_gene: -
CDR3nt: TGCGCCAGCAGCCATGCAAACTACCCGAACACCGGGGAGCTGTTTTTT
CDR3aa: CASSHANYPNTGELFF

v_gene: TRBV9
abundance: -
j_gene: TRBJ2-7
d_gene: -
CDR3nt: TGTGCCAGCAGCCTAATTACATCTGGCGAGCAGTACTTC
CDR3aa: CASSLITSGEQYF

v_gene: TRBV27
abundance: -
j_gene: TRBJ2-7
d_gene: -
CDR3nt: TGTGCCAGCAGTCGACCAGGAGACTACGAGCAGTACTTC
CDR3aa: CASSRPGDYEQYF

v_gene: TRBV2
abundance: -
j_gene: TRBJ1-5
d_gene: TRBD1
CDR3nt: TGTGCCAGCATGGGACAGGTATCCCAGCCCCAGCATTTT
CDR3aa: CASMGQVSQPQHF

v_gene: TRBV7-7
abundance: -
j_gene: TRBJ2-7
d_gene: -
CDR3nt: TGTGCCAGCAGCCCAGCCTTTGCCCCTGCCCACGAGCAGTACTTC
CDR3aa: CASSPAFAPAHEQYF

v_gene: TRBV19
abundance: -
j_gene: TRBJ2-7
d_gene: -
CDR3nt: TGTGCCAGTAGTGATCCTGAGGGAGTTTCCTACGAGCAGTACTTC
CDR3aa: CASSDPEGVSYEQYF

v_gene: TRBV28
abundance: few
j_gene: TRBJ2-2
d_gene: -
CDR3nt: TGTGCCAGCACCAACACCGGGGAGCTGTTTTTT
CDR3aa: CASTNTGELFF

v_gene: TRBV5-4
abundance: once
j_gene: TRBJ1-2
d_gene: -
CDR3nt: TGTGCCAGCAGCGAGGACGCCCGCCGCTCTGGCTACACCTTC
CDR3aa: CASSEDARRSGYTF

v_gene: TRBV4-1
abundance: once
j_gene: TRBJ2-1
d_gene: -
CDR3nt: TGCGCCAGCAGCCACCCCCCCAATTCGGCTGAGCAGTTCTTC
CDR3aa: CASSHPPNSAEQFF

v_gene: TRBV29-1
abundance: -
j_gene: TRBJ2-1
d_gene: -
CDR3nt: TGCAGCGTTGAACGGGGTCAGGGGTCCTACAATGAGCAGTTCTTC
CDR3aa: CSVERGQGSYNEQFF

v_gene: TRBV25-1
abundance: -
j_gene: TRBJ2-1
d_gene: -
CDR3nt: TGTGCCAGCAGTGGCACGGGGCCCCGGCACAATGAGCAGTTCTTC
CDR3aa: CASSGTGPRHNEQFF

v_gene: TRBV28
abundance: -
j_gene: TRBJ2-1
d_gene: TRBD2
CDR3nt: TGTGCCAGCAGTTCTTTGCGGGAGCTTGATAGAAATGAGCAGTTCTTC
CDR3aa: CASSSLRELDRNEQFF

v_gene: TRBV10-3
abundance: -
j_gene: TRBJ1-2
d_gene: -
CDR3nt: TGTGCCATCAGTGATGCGGGGCTGGCGGGGATTAACTATGGCTACACCTTC
CDR3aa: CAISDAGLAGINYGYTF

v_gene: TRBV5-5
abundance: -
j_gene: TRBJ1-3
d_gene: -
CDR3nt: TGTGCCAGCAGGCAAAGTGCCTCTGGAAACACCATATATTTT
CDR3aa: CASRQSASGNTIYF

v_gene: TRBV19
abundance: -
j_gene: TRBJ1-5
d_gene: -
CDR3nt: TGTGCCAGTAGTCCGCGTGACGGGATCCATCAGCCCCAGCATTTT
CDR3aa: CASSPRDGIHQPQHF

v_gene: TRBV11-2
abundance: -
j_gene: TRBJ1-4
d_gene: TRBD1
CDR3nt: TGTGCCAGCAGCTCACTACAGGGGGCAGTGGGTGAAAAACTGTTTTTT
CDR3aa: CASSSLQGAVGEKLFF

v_gene: TRBV5-1
abundance: -
j_gene: TRBJ1-1
d_gene: -
CDR3nt: TGCGCCAGCAGCTTAACGGCCCCGGCCCGGAACACTGAAGCTTTCTTT
CDR3aa: CASSLTAPARNTEAFF

v_gene: TRBV4-3
abundance: -
j_gene: TRBJ1-1
d_gene: -
CDR3nt: TGCGCCAGCAGTCACACGAGGCGTGACACTGAAGCTTTCTTT
CDR3aa: CASSHTRRDTEAFF

v_gene: TRBV27
abundance: -
j_gene: TRBJ2-7
d_gene: TRBD2
CDR3nt: TGTGCCAGCAGCCCCCTCGGGGGGGCGAGCTCCTACGAGCAGTACTTC
CDR3aa: CASSPLGGASSYEQYF

v_gene: TRBV4-2
abundance: once
j_gene: TRBJ1-2
d_gene: -
CDR3nt: TGTGCCAGCAGCCAGGGCGTTGGGGTTCGGTATGGCTACACCTTC
CDR3aa: CASSQGVGVRYGYTF

v_gene: TRBV19
abundance: -
j_gene: TRBJ1-1
d_gene: TRBD1
CDR3nt: TGTGCCAGTACCAAGGGACAGGGAAACACTGAAGCTTTCTTT
CDR3aa: CASTKGQGNTEAFF